Sequencing of this T cell receptor (beta chain) was carried out in a study of post-analysis software for immune sequencing data. General study points: TRBV5-6, TRBV5-1 and TRBV20-1 were among five TRBV segments more frequent in patients than controls. Analysis by F measure revealed that same-batch samples clustered strongly together. Multiple sclerosis was associated with a significant reduction in normalized Chao1 diversity relative to controls.

This clonotype was detected only a few times. What it recognizes is unknown. There are 15 residues in the CDR3. TCR beta cDNA libraries included unique molecular identifiers. TCRdb redid the calling of the PCR reads with MiXCR, one entry per CDR3 protein. The table lists 750,000 to 950,000 distinct CDR3 sequences, 40% to 55% of them singletons. Sample: blood. The rearrangement joins TRBV12-3 or TRBV12-4 to TRBJ2-5; D might be TRBD2 (5 bases). The DNA end favors TRBJ2-7, so the J call may be wrong. The clonotype was recovered from a girl between 5 and 17 years old with multiple sclerosis. In DNA form, the CDR3 reads TGTGCCAGCAGCCCCGAGGAGGTGGCAGCCTACGAGCAGTACTTC. Translation: CASSPEEVAAYEQYF.